These 18 T cell receptor beta chains came from one sample sequenced in a study of blood T cell repertoires in COVID-19. Sequencing used immunoSEQ multiplex PCR; TCRdb keeps in-frame clones, though not all of them. Seen here are about 250,000 clones, 88% observed once, and the top ten hold 3%. The sequencing sample was made of PBMCs or T cells enriched from blood (not recorded which). All receptors come from a woman aged 45-60 years who had recovered from COVID-19.

The V and J genes are TRBV7-2 and TRBJ1-1; D gene unclear. The CDR3 has 13 amino acids. CDR1 and CDR2 from the germline V gene are SGHTA and FQGNSA. V shed 1 base and J shed 8 bases, with 11 bases lying between them. In nucleotides, the CDR3 is TGTGCCAGCAGCTTAGTCGGCCGGGGAGAAGCTTTCTTT. Encoded protein: CASSLVGRGEAFF.

This clone appeared a few times. The chain employs TRBV7-9 and TRBJ2-2; TRBD1 is a possible D gene (5 bases). V gave up 5 bases and J gave up 7 bases, with 11 bases separating them. CDR1 is SEHNR and CDR2 is FQNEAQ in the germline V gene (reference sequence). The CDR3 loop spans 13 amino acids. DNA of the CDR3: TGTGCCAGCAGCCCCGACAGTAGCGGGGAGCTGTTTTTT. Translation gives CASSPDSSGELFF. Together with reference TRBV7-9 and TRBJ2-2, the CDR3 gives the full variable domain: DTGVSQNPRHKITKRGQNVTFRCDPISEHNRLYWYRQTLGQGPEFLTYFQNEAQLEKSRLLSDRFSAERPKGSFSTLEIQRTEQGDSAMYLCASSPDSSGELFFGEGSRLTVL.

This chain uses TRBV3-1 (or the pseudogene TRBV3-2) with TRBJ2-2; D unclear. CDR1 and CDR2 (germline): LGHDT, YNNKEL (reference sequence). Trimming shortened V by 0 bases and J by 2 bases, and 7 bases separated the two germline ends. The CDR3 length is 15 residues. Written as DNA, the CDR3 is TGTGCCAGCAGCCAAGAATTCCTAAACACCGGGGAGCTGTTTTTT. Protein sequence: CASSQEFLNTGELFF.

This clone was recorded only once. V usage is TRBV5-4 and J usage is TRBJ2-5, with 10 bases fitting TRBD2. J lost 5 bases, V lost 0 bases, and 10 bases had no gene match. Germline CDR1 SGHNT, CDR2 YYREEE (reference sequence). The CDR3 is 17 amino acids. CDR3 in DNA: TGTGCCAGCAGCTTGGCCAGGCTAGCGGGAGTCGGGGAGACCCAGTACTTC. The encoded protein is CASSLARLAGVGETQYF.

The J gene is TRBJ2-7, the V gene TRBV3-1 (or the pseudogene TRBV3-2); 8 bases are a match to TRBD2. The CDR3 spans 15 residues. V gave up 3 bases and J gave up 3 bases; unmatched junction bases: 7. Germline CDR1 LGHDT, CDR2 YNNKEL (reference sequence). The CDR3 DNA is TGTGCCAGCAGCCAGAGGGGACTAGGAAGCTACGAGCAGTACTTC. Its protein product is CASSQRGLGSYEQYF.

Concerning this clone itself: In the same sample, other DNA sequences code for this CDR3. Here the CDR3 reads CASSWTGQETQYF. The CDR3, as DNA: TGCGCCAGCAGCTGGACAGGCCAAGAGACCCAGTACTTC. The rearrangement uses TRBV5-1 and TRBJ2-5; TRBD1 matches 7 bases. The trim removed 3 bases at V and 1 base at J, leaving 0 bases unmatched. The CDR3 has 13 residues. Germline V gene sequence: CDR1 SGHRS, CDR2 YFSETQ.

This chain connects TRBV7-2 to TRBJ2-5, with 8 positions matching TRBD2. Germline trimming cut 4 bases from V and 4 bases from J; bases unmatched to any gene: 14. CDR3 length: 17 residues. The germline V gene encodes CDR1 SGHTA and CDR2 FQGNSA. For the CDR3, the DNA is TGTGCCAGCAGCTCCTGGGGTAGCGGGGCCCGAGGAGAGACCCAGTACTTC. Protein: CASSSWGSGARGETQYF.

The chain couples TRBV3-1 (or the pseudogene TRBV3-2) to TRBJ1-5; TRBD1 agrees at 7 bases. There are 16 residues in the CDR3. Germline CDR1 reads LGHDT; CDR2 reads YNNKEL (reference sequence). J was trimmed by 3 bases and V by 2 bases; bases with no gene match: 7. The CDR3 protein is CASSQQGRGYNQPQHF. The CDR3 DNA is TGTGCCAGCAGCCAACAGGGCAGGGGGTACAATCAGCCCCAGCATTTT.

The chain combines TRBV4-3 with TRBJ1-1, with 7 bases aligning to TRBD1. V lost 4 bases and J lost 0; bases outside the gene matches: 14. Germline CDR1 is LGHNA and CDR2 is YSLEER. The CDR3 covers 18 residues. CDR3 sequence (DNA): TGCGCCAGCAGCCGACAAAATGAACAGGGGTGGGTGAACACTGAAGCTTTCTTT. Translated: CASSRQNEQGWVNTEAFF.

This clone was found a few times. V is TRBV3-1 (or the pseudogene TRBV3-2) and J is TRBJ2-2, with D possibly TRBD1 on 6 matching bases. The CDR3 is 17 residues long. Trimming took 0 bases from V and 1 from J, leaving 12 bases between them. Looked up from germline, CDR1 is LGHDT and CDR2 is YNNKEL (reference sequence). The CDR3 loop is CASSQDTRQVNTGELFF. The CDR3 DNA follows: TGTGCCAGCAGCCAAGATACCCGACAGGTGAACACCGGGGAGCTGTTTTTT.

The chain has TRBV27 and TRBJ2-7; the match to TRBD1 covers 7 bases. CDR1 is MNHEY and CDR2 is SMNVEV in the germline V gene (reference sequence). The CDR3 sequence is 14 residues long. V shed 5 bases, J shed 4 bases, and the junction held 8 bases outside the gene matches. The CDR3 sequence: CASSEGGQFYEQYF. In DNA form, the CDR3 reads TGTGCCAGCAGTGAAGGGGGACAGTTTTACGAGCAGTACTTC.

This clone was observed a single time. The chain joins TRBV28 to TRBJ2-7; D is uncertain. Germline lookup yields CDR1 MDHEN and CDR2 SYDVKM. Between the trimmed V and J ends, which lost 3 bases and 0 bases, there was a span of 15 bases. The CDR3 is 16 amino acids. The CDR3 coding sequence is TGTGCCAGCAGTTTTTCCTTTCACGCCAGCTCCTACGAGCAGTACTTC. Translated: CASSFSFHASSYEQYF.

The rearrangement joins TRBV6-5 to TRBJ1-5; 8 bases are a match to TRBD1. V lost 5 bases to trimming and J lost 2 bases; unmatched junction nucleotides: 5. This CDR3 contains 15 residues. Per the germline V gene, CDR1 is MNHEY and CDR2 is SVGAGI. The CDR3 here is CASSMDRVGNQPQHF. The CDR3 DNA follows: TGTGCCAGCAGTATGGACAGGGTGGGCAATCAGCCCCAGCATTTT.

V gene TRBV28 combines with J gene TRBJ2-1; 9 positions agree with TRBD2. The CDR3 covers 14 residues. J was trimmed by 2 bases and V by 8 bases; bases with no gene match: 4. The germline V gene has CDR1 MDHEN and CDR2 SYDVKM. CDR3 sequence reads: CASYGGRAYNEQFF. CDR3 coding DNA: TGTGCCAGCTATGGCGGGAGGGCCTACAATGAGCAGTTCTTC.

The DNA of the CDR3 is TGTGCCAGCAGCCCCTATGAGCAGGGACCCCAGCATTTT. Translating it yields CASSPYEQGPQHF. The gene calls are TRBV11-1 and TRBJ1-5; TRBD1 might be the D (5 bases). V lost 5 bases and J lost 10, with 15 bases in between. The CDR3 spans 13 residues. The V gene's germline CDR1 is SGHAT and CDR2 FQDESV (reference sequence).

The chain carries TRBV6-5 and TRBJ1-6, with D possibly being TRBD1 (6 bases). V was cut by 7 bases and J by 10 bases, with 14 bases left in between. CDR1 MNHEY and CDR2 SVGAGI come from the germline V gene. This CDR3 comprises 13 residues. The CDR3 is CASNRQARSPLHF. In DNA, the CDR3 is TGTGCCAGCAACCGACAGGCGCGCTCACCCCTCCACTTT.

The V call is TRBV6-5, the J call TRBJ1-2, with D tentatively TRBD1 (6 bases). Per the germline V gene, CDR1 is MNHEY and CDR2 is SVGAGI. The length of the CDR3 is 15 residues. V dropped 0 bases and J dropped 5 bases, with 13 bases sitting between them. The CDR3: CASSYSDSPGYGYTF. The DNA for the CDR3 is TGTGCCAGCAGTTACTCGGACAGCCCGGGATATGGCTACACCTTC.

The chain couples TRBV4-3 to TRBJ1-3; TRBD1 might be the D (5 bases). Trimming left V 0 bases short and J 7 bases short, with 13 bases between. Looked up from germline, CDR1 is LGHNA and CDR2 is YSLEER. This CDR3 spans 15 amino acids. CDR3 protein: CASSQDSQGANTIYF. CDR3 nucleotides: TGCGCCAGCAGCCAAGATTCGCAGGGCGCTAACACCATATATTTT.